This T cell receptor beta chain is from a study of post-analysis software for immune sequencing data. Study findings and constraints: A significant reduction in normalized Chao1 diversity was observed in multiple sclerosis patients versus controls. About 5 TRBV segments (TRBV5-6, TRBV5-1 and TRBV20-1 among them) occurred more frequently in patients than in controls.

The germline gives CDR1 SGHVS, CDR2 FNYEAQ. The trim removed 5 bases at V and 8 bases at J, leaving 9 bases unmatched. The CDR3 length is 14 residues. Presence of unique molecular identifiers characterized the TCR beta cDNA libraries. TCRdb reprocessed the PCR reads via MiXCR and lists one record per CDR3 protein. Seen here are about 540,000 distinct CDR3 sequences, approximately 31% observed once, and the top ten hold under 7%. As for this clonotype: The antigen is undetermined.

This receptor was taken from a girl between 2 and 17 years old with multiple sclerosis. The rearrangement links TRBV7-6 to TRBJ2-1; 7 bases fit TRBD2. Sequences were obtained from blood. Here the CDR3 DNA reads TGTGCCAGCAGCCAAAGCGGGGAGTCGTATGAGCAGTTCTTC. This codes for CASSQSGESYEQFF.